This T cell receptor beta chain was observed in a study of T cells after yellow fever vaccination. Findings and limits, study-wide: The booster saw the reappearance of most primary-vaccination clones (about 95% CD4, roughly 90% CD8). The presence of abundant clonotypes contaminating from the bulk population was possible in FACS-sorted repertoires. The appearance of a small share of clonotypes in both CD4 and CD8 compartments was observed.

TCRdb ran MiXCR on the 5' RACE reads and lists one entry per CDR3 protein. The top ten hold about 15% of the sample, which has 500,000 to 650,000 distinct CDR3 sequences, roughly 12% seen once. Turning to this clonotype: Its specificity is unknown.

The material was PBMCs, obtained on the day of the yellow fever booster vaccination. The source of this sequence is a man aged 25 to 40 who received the YFV17D yellow fever vaccine.

CDR3 nucleotide sequence: TGTGCCAGCAGCTTCCAAGGGACAGTCAATCAGCCCCAGCATTTT. Translating it yields CASSFQGTVNQPQHF. V and J are TRBV7-2 and TRBJ1-5; 7 nucleotides align to TRBD1. Trimming removed 3 bases from V and 3 bases from J; junction bases left unmatched: 5. The length of the CDR3 is 15 residues. The germline CDR1 and CDR2 sequences are SGHTA and FQGNSA.